One and the same sample provided the 12 T cell receptor beta chains below, sequenced in a study of blood T cells in healthy people across ages. Using a J-beta primer mix together with a sample-barcoded 5' primer, a second PCR was run for about 6 to 11 cycles. MiXCR, run by TCRdb on the 5' RACE reads, gives a single entry per CDR3 protein. Of about 400,000 distinct CDR3 sequences listed, 45% to 65% were seen once; the top ten hold around 50%. Sequenced sample: blood. The receptors were sampled from a man in his 60s in good health.

The V and J genes are TRBV18 and TRBJ2-1; tentative D call: TRBD2 (6 bases). With 1 base removed from V and 0 bases from J, the gap between germline ends came to 10 bases. The CDR3 extends over 16 amino acids. The germline gives CDR1 KGHSH, CDR2 LQKENI. In DNA, the CDR3 is TGTGCCAGCTCACCACAGCGGGTCAGCTCCTACAATGAGCAGTTCTTC. Protein sequence: CASSPQRVSSYNEQFF.

Turning to this clonotype: A read error may explain this, as a much larger clone is one base away. This chain connects TRBV5-6 to TRBJ2-7, with a weak D call TRBD2 (6 bases). Trimming shortened V by 5 bases and J by 5 bases, and 14 bases separated the two germline ends. Germline CDR1 reads SGHDT; CDR2 reads YYEEEE. CDR3 length: 13 residues. The chain's CDR3 is CASSPERGNEQYF. In DNA, the CDR3 is TGTGCCAGCAGTCCCGAACGGGGGAACGAGCAGTACTTC.

This clonotype occurred many times. The rearrangement uses TRBV27 and TRBJ1-4; 7 bases fit TRBD1. The germline V gene encodes CDR1 MNHEY and CDR2 SMNVEV (reference sequence). J was trimmed by 8 bases and V by 8 bases; bases with no gene match: 8. The length of the CDR3 is 13 residues. The CDR3, as DNA: TGTGCCAGCGGGGGACAGCGCCTGGAAAAACTGTTTTTT. Protein sequence: CASGGQRLEKLFF. Full variable domain (missing parts from reference TRBV27 and TRBJ1-4): EAQVTQNPRYLITVTGKKLTVTCSQNMNHEYMSWYRQDPGLGLRQIYYSMNVEVTDKGDVPEGYKVSRKEKRNFPLILESPSPNQTSLYFCASGGQRLEKLFFGSGTQLSVL.

In its sample, this clonotype was seen a few times. The chain joins TRBV4-3 to TRBJ2-3; D is undetermined. The CDR3 is made up of 16 amino acids. Germline lookup yields CDR1 LGHNA and CDR2 YSLEER. V lost 4 bases to trimming and J lost 4 bases, with 18 bases between them. For the CDR3, the DNA is TGCGCCAGCAGCCCCCGCCCGGGTTTGACCCCAGATACGCAGTATTTT. Translated: CASSPRPGLTPDTQYF.

The genes are TRBV9 and TRBJ2-7; 13 bases are a match to TRBD2. The CDR3 length is 15 residues. Trimming took 4 bases from V and 4 from J; bases not matched to a gene: 5. Germline V gene sequence: CDR1 SGDLS, CDR2 YYNGEE. CDR3 in DNA: TGTGCCAGCAGCTCCCAGACTAGCGGGAGGTACGAGCAGTACTTC. Translating gives CASSSQTSGRYEQYF.

This chain connects TRBV11-2 to TRBJ2-7, with a tentative D call TRBD2 (5 bases). Germline V gene data show CDR1 as SGHAT and CDR2 as FQNNGV. Trimming cost V 5 bases and J 3 bases, with 17 bases left between them. CDR3 length equals 15 residues. The DNA for the CDR3 is TGTGCCAGCAGCCCCTCGGCGGGTGTCGGCTACGAGCAGTACTTC. Translation gives CASSPSAGVGYEQYF.

V gene TRBV6-2 or TRBV6-3 combines with J gene TRBJ1-5; D not resolved. The CDR3 is 16 residues long. The V gene lost 0 bases and the J gene lost 1 base, with 10 bases spanning the gap. Germline assignment: CDR1 MNHEY and CDR2 SVGEGT. The CDR3 bases are TGTGCCAGCAGTTACTCTTTGGCTTTGAGCAATCAGCCCCAGCATTTT. Translation: CASSYSLALSNQPQHF.

The rearrangement links TRBV20-1 to TRBJ2-1, with 12 bases that match TRBD2. Trimming at V came to 3 bases and at J to 8 bases, leaving 5 bases not matched to a gene. The CDR3 consists of 14 residues. Germline values: CDR1 DFQATT, CDR2 SNEGSKA (reference sequence). The CDR3 nucleotides are TGCAGTGCTAGGACTAGCGGGAGCATCCATGAGCAGTTCTTC. This translates into CSARTSGSIHEQFF.

The table lists this clonotype with a count of one. The rearrangement links TRBV27 to TRBJ1-1; 12 bases align to TRBD1. V lost 2 bases and J lost 3; bases outside the gene matches: 7. CDR3 length equals 17 residues. Germline CDR1 is MNHEY and CDR2 is SMNVEV (reference sequence). In DNA, the CDR3 is TGTGCCAGCAGTTTAGGGACAGGGGGCGTGGGATACACTGAAGCTTTCTTT. The encoded protein is CASSLGTGGVGYTEAFF.

This sequence joins TRBV11-2 and TRBJ2-1; 12 bases align to TRBD2. V lost 3 bases and J lost 5; bases outside the gene matches: 8. The CDR3 is 17 residues long. CDR1 and CDR2 (germline): SGHAT, FQNNGV. CDR3 DNA sequence: TGTGCCAGCAGCTTCCTAGCGGGGGGGAAACAAAACAATGAGCAGTTCTTC. This encodes CASSFLAGGKQNNEQFF.

The chain carries TRBV12-3 or TRBV12-4 and TRBJ1-1; TRBD1 matches 7 bases. The CDR3 is made up of 15 amino acids. J was trimmed by 1 base and V by 6 bases; bases with no gene match: 8. The CDR3 is CASRTYRGKNTEAFF. CDR3 sequence (DNA): TGTGCCAGCAGAACCTACAGGGGCAAGAACACTGAAGCTTTCTTT.

This clonotype has a handful of counts. The chain has TRBV29-1 and TRBJ2-1; D is unclear. This CDR3 contains 11 residues. V was trimmed by 3 bases and J by 10 bases, leaving 10 bases between them. Germline V gene data show CDR1 as SQVTM and CDR2 as ANQGSEA. The CDR3 sequence is CSVDLSKEQFF. The CDR3 DNA follows: TGCAGCGTTGACCTCTCTAAGGAGCAGTTCTTC.